The T cell receptor beta chain described here comes from a study of identifying expanded T cells in peripheral blood. V was shortened by 2 bases and J by 3 bases, with 8 bases between the two germline ends. Germline lookup yields CDR1 SGDLS and CDR2 YYNGEE. The CDR3 totals 13 residues. On this clone: Its specificity is not known.

Study-wide results and caveats: Clone count variance between roughly 2-week samples rose with total template count.

Assay: immunoSEQ multiplex PCR; the TCRdb copy retains only in-frame clones and omits some. The table lists approximately 59,000 clones, roughly 90% of them singletons. The chain has TRBV9 and TRBJ1-1; unclear D gene. Material for sequencing was blood. This sequence was found in a person aged 18-69 years in good health. CDR3 nucleotides: TGTGCCAGCAGCGTTACGGATTACACTGAAGCTTTCTTT. Residues: CASSVTDYTEAFF. The variable domain in full, completed from reference TRBV9 and TRBJ1-1, reads DSGVTQTPKHLITATGQRVTLRCSPRSGDLSVYWYQQSLDQGLQFLIQYYNGEERAKGNILERFSAQQFPDLHSELNLSSLELGDSALYFCASSVTDYTEAFFGQGTRLTVV.